This T cell receptor beta chain is drawn from a study of cytomegalovirus exposure and HLA in healthy donors (dated by TCRdb to the late 2010s). In terms of the full investigation: In an earlier analysis of 587 of the donors, 250 to 350 Gb of sequence data and just under 120 million unique TCR beta sequences from 150 million to 200 million T cells were reported. Approximately 330 gigabases of sequencing data and 70 million to 95 million unique TCR sequences made up an early release that covered 500 to 650 HLA-typed donors. Among the roughly 390 genotyped donors, around 81% belonged to the genetic ancestry cluster associated with self-reported Caucasian donors. The study aimed to test whether cataloging public T cell receptors could reveal signatures of past pathogen exposure. The T cell repertoires of roughly 660 subjects were profiled by immunosequencing and related to cytomegalovirus serostatus. Along with the approximately 600-subject first cohort, a separate validation cohort of about 110 different subjects was used. The study combined high-throughput TCR immunosequencing, statistical association of individual TCRs with disease status, and machine learning to predict cytomegalovirus infection status. To study patterns of TCR occurrence, a later analysis re-analyzed previously published TCR beta repertoires from 666 donors and added high-resolution HLA genotyping. The later analysis used no new phenotypic data to find candidate immune exposures, relying instead on TCR beta sequences and their occurrence across donors. An earlier analysis of a few hundred of the donors applied high-throughput TCR beta sequencing to assess whether each TCR beta V gene segment acted as functional or pseudogenic. Donor age, sex, ethnicity and CMV serostatus were collected together with the repertoire data. A later genetic analysis used genome-wide SNP genotypes for about 65% of the 666 donors, treating that subset as a discovery cohort. Every discovery cohort repertoire had been produced on one sequencing platform. HLA typing included class I and class II loci at four-digit resolution. Typing coverage varied by locus: 629-630 donors for A, B, C, DRB1 and DQB1; more than 500 for DQA1; more than 600 for DPA1; approximately 490 for DPB1. Roughly 5 DR-DQ haplotypes were treated as single units for association and clustering because of strong linkage in the cohort. Among about 400 genotyped donors of the cohort, an average of about 240,000 unique TCR beta nucleotide sequences was sequenced per donor, of which approximately 18% were non-productive.

The full study reports these points: In this cohort, only TCR beta chains were sequenced, and detectable features were limited by the absence of alpha or paired-chain data. Because HLA typing was missing for some donors at each locus, association tests included only the typed subset. Across donors, most TCR sequences were observed very rarely, whereas some public TCRs were present in many individuals. Around 16 rarely observed V segments, including chromosome 9 orphons, were excluded from the earlier analysis of several hundred of the donors because counts were too low. Compared with the 666-donor mean, donors in an Asian-associated ancestry cluster had fewer N-insertions in productive TCRs, according to a later genetic analysis. According to the authors, the approach could potentially be generalized to other disease states and immunological phenotypes. The sequencing pipeline was judged likely to have produced a cluster of highly shared sequence variants as a technical artifact. In both the original and validation cohorts, the classifier was reported to diagnose cytomegalovirus status with high specificity and sensitivity. Assigning TCR associations to individual alleles was difficult when HLA alleles, especially DR and DQ, strongly co-occurred. In a later analysis, HLA-associated TCR beta chains were found to be more clonally expanded and to have lower generation probabilities than equally common non-associated chains. In a later analysis, the rate of TCR association differed among HLA loci, with DRB1 alleles having the most associated TCRs and HLA-C alleles having the fewest. The study listed 164 TCR beta chains as associated with cytomegalovirus. Specific HLA alleles were associated with more than 15,000 TCR beta sequences at a false discovery rate of 0.05 in a later analysis. Sequencing depth was assumed to be roughly uniform across donors in the presence/absence analyses, though that assumption may not hold. Broadly in line with IMGT annotations, most TCR beta V segments showed up in productive rearrangements about 87% or about 30% of the time in an earlier analysis of several hundred of the donors. A further reported finding was that TCR beta sequences accurately predicted the HLA-A and HLA-B alleles for most subjects in the first cohort. Some IMGT-functional V segments, including TRBV6-2 and TRBV6-3, could not be told apart with the 87-base-pair reads, so those segments were excluded. Linkage disequilibrium might explain the correlated functional status among segregating V segments, but an unknown experimental factor could not be ruled out. V-gene and J-gene trimming of TCR beta chains was associated with a missense DCLRE1C variant in a later genetic analysis, and the association was replicated in an independent cohort. The only immune exposure information available for the cohort was CMV serostatus. In vitro tests confirmed that a few of the cytomegalovirus-associated TCR beta chains recognize cytomegalovirus antigens. Several of the top co-occurrence clusters appeared to be linked to parvovirus B19, influenza, CMV and Epstein-Barr virus, according to a later analysis. In a later analysis, most CMV-associated TCR beta chains were found to appear HLA-restricted, with HLA associations seemingly driven largely by CMV exposure.

Libraries were built with the immunoSEQ multiplex PCR assay. For the multiplex PCR, a mixture combining 60 forward primers for TCR Vbeta segments and 13 reverse primers for TCR Jbeta segments was used. A multiplex PCR assay on genomic DNA amplified the CDR3 region of rearranged TCR beta genes. The Illumina HiSeq System was used to sequence the amplified TCR beta libraries as 87-base-pair reads. Processing in the source paper ran as follows. In a later analysis, approximately 74 million unique TCR beta chains were counted across the approximately 620 repertoires, and roughly 11 million of these chains were shared by at least two donors. To remove PCR and sequencing errors, raw reads were error-corrected and collapsed into unique sequences using a nearest-neighbor algorithm that merged closely related sequences. CDR3 sequences were aligned to IMGT reference sequences to assign V, D and J gene segments. For a sequence to be retained, a match of at least six nucleotides was required to both a V gene segment and a J gene segment. Rearrangements were called productive when the CDR3 lacked stop codons and stayed in frame with V and J; all others were non-productive. CDR3 was defined by IMGT convention, running from the second conserved V-encoded cysteine to the conserved J-encoded phenylalanine. The earlier analysis of more than 450 of the donors excluded sequences that lacked an unambiguous match to a single V gene segment. In an earlier analysis of a few hundred of the donors, V segments were called functional above 56.7% productive rearrangements and were called segregating when the between-donor standard deviation exceeded 5%. A statistical classification framework was built for diagnosing cytomegalovirus status from the catalog of TCR beta chain sequences. V and J gene assignment, in a later analysis, came from comparing TCR nucleotide sequences with IMGT/GENE-DB human TR gene sequences. Using the TCRdist pipeline, a later analysis assigned CDR3 sequences along with most-parsimonious VDJ recombination scenarios. In a later analysis, each TCR beta chain was defined by its CDR3 amino acid sequence together with its V-gene family, and reads lacking a unique V-gene family were excluded. As a way to deal with suspected cross-contamination and a sequencing artifact, a later analysis dropped 450 to 600 nucleotide sequences that were highly shared and had low generation probability. A later analysis calculated a clonal expansion index for each public chain from normalized within-repertoire ranks of inferred template counts. In a later analysis, generation probabilities were computed with a VDJ recombination model fitted to out-of-frame rearrangements, and the resulting probabilities were checked against IGoR. Hypergeometric tests were used in a later analysis to score TCR-TCR, TCR-HLA and TCR-CMV co-occurrence, with a repertoire-size bias correction applied to the TCR pairs. A later analysis estimated false discovery rates by permuting HLA or CMV assignments 20 times. In a later analysis, co-occurring TCRs were grouped with DBSCAN, and TCRdist sequence similarity was added when clustering was performed within HLA-allele-positive subsets. Repertoires with fewer than 30,000 or more than 120,000 public chains, plus five repertoires with anomalous nucleotide sharing, were excluded from co-occurrence clustering. As stored in TCRdb, this immuneACCESS dataset retains in-frame rearrangements with V and J assigned. A fraction of the clones does not appear; measured against another copy, unresolved V genes explain less than half of the discrepancy, and the remainder lacks a known reason. V and J calls and clone size are those listed in that table; D and trimming were worked out from the DNA. For this sample the table gives about 130,000 clones, of which about 71% were detected only once. The ten largest clones capture roughly 3% of the sample.

A word on this clone: Its antigen remains undetermined. No much larger clonotype is one base removed from it; base qualities were not supplied.

The cohort consisted of 666 healthy bone marrow donors. At the time of sampling, all cohort members were nominally healthy, though unrecorded immune exposures were likely present. The donor tested CMV seropositive, placing the donor among the 250 to 350 seropositive members of the cohort. Each donor provided a peripheral blood sample, and peripheral blood mononuclear cells were used for TCR beta sequencing. The Qiagen DNeasy Blood Extraction Kit was used to extract genomic DNA from the blood cell samples. Germline trimming amounts to 6 bases on V and 7 bases on J, with 6 as the count of junction bases outside the gene matches. The CDR3 spans 14 residues, from the cysteine through the phenylalanine. Kept here is only the CDR3 DNA, which spans 42 bases and is read in frame from base 1. CDR1 and CDR2, looked up from the germline V gene, are MNHNS and SASEGT.

This receptor chain uses TRBV6-1 and TRBJ2-2; a stretch of 9 junction bases matches TRBD2. Sequenced: PBMCs. This TCR came from a woman between 55 and 75 years old in good health and CMV-seropositive. The sequence in DNA is TGTGCCAGCAGCTTCCTAGCGGGGATCGGGGAGCTGTTTTTT. This sequence encodes CASSFLAGIGELFF.